The 2 T cell receptor beta chains below come from one sample, sequenced in a study of blood T cells in healthy people across ages. Next came a second PCR, run for about 6 to 11 cycles, which used a sample-barcoded 5' primer along with a J-beta primer mix. MiXCR, run by TCRdb on the 5' RACE reads, gives a single entry per CDR3 protein. The repertoire holds about 1 million distinct CDR3 sequences, with around 45% as singletons. The sample taken for sequencing was blood. The receptors originated from a woman in her sixties or seventies in good health.

The V gene is TRBV10-1, the J gene TRBJ2-3; D gene uncertain. Germline lookup yields CDR1 WNHNN and CDR2 SYGVQD (reference sequence). V was clipped by 3 bases and J by 2 bases, with 9 bases between them. This CDR3 region has 14 residues. Written as DNA, the CDR3 is TGCGCCAGCAGTGAAATTCAGGCCACAGATACGCAGTATTTT. Protein sequence: CASSEIQATDTQYF.

This clonotype turned up a few times. The V and J genes are TRBV20-1 and TRBJ2-7; 9 bases match TRBD2. This CDR3 has 15 amino acids. V shed 3 bases, J shed 4 bases, and the junction held 10 bases outside the gene matches. Germline lookup yields CDR1 DFQATT and CDR2 SNEGSKA (reference sequence). For the CDR3, the DNA is TGCAGTGCTAGTCGCCATAGGCTAGCGGGGTACGAGCAGTACTTC. This translates into CSASRHRLAGYEQYF.